This TCR beta chain emerged from a study of metastatic and nonmetastatic thyroid tumors. This clone was detected only a few times. MiXCR was used by TCRdb to re-call the PCR reads. The table records about 43,000 clones, 3% to 3.5% of them present only once. No treatment had been given to any patient before thyroid surgery. The source material was blood. This TCR was recovered from a female donor with papillary thyroid cancer or a benign thyroid nodule (not recorded which). Some clones in this sample may be carry-over from other donors' samples.

This CDR3 reads CAWSGGPHEQYF. The CDR3 nucleotides read TGTGCCTGGAGTGGAGGGCCCCACGAGCAGTACTTC. The rearrangement uses TRBV30 and TRBJ2-7; perhaps TRBD2 as D (5 bases). This CDR3 comprises 12 residues. The germline gives CDR1 GTSNPN, CDR2 SVGIG (reference sequence). Trimming took 1 base from V and 5 from J, leaving 9 bases between them.